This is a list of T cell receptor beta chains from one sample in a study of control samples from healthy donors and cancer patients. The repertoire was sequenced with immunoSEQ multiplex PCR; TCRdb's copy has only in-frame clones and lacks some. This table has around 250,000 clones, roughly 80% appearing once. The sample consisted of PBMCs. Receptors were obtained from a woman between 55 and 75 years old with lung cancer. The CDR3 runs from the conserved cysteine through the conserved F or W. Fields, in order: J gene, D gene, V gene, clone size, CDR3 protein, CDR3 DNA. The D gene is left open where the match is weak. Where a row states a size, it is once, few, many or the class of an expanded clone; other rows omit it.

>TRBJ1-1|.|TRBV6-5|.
CASSPQGLGDTEAFF
TGTGCCAGCAGTCCCCAGGGGTTGGGCGACACTGAAGCTTTCTTT
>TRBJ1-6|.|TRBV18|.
CASSPGQRGSPLHF
TGTGCCAGCTCACCCGGTCAACGGGGTTCACCCCTCCACTTT
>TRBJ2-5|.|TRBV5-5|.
CASSSGPAEPQYF
TGTGCCAGCAGCTCCGGGCCAGCGGAGCCCCAGTACTTC
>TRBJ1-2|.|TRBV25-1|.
CASSSNYGYTF
TGTGCCAGCAGTTCAAACTATGGCTACACCTTC
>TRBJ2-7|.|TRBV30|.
CAWNRDSYEQYF
TGTGCCTGGAACAGAGACTCCTACGAGCAGTACTTC
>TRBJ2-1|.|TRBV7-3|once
CASSSGVSYNEQFF
TGTGCCAGCAGCTCGGGGGTGTCCTACAATGAGCAGTTCTTC
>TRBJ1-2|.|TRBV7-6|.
CASSLARQSRNYGYTF
TGTGCCAGCAGCTTAGCTAGACAGTCGCGAAACTATGGCTACACCTTC
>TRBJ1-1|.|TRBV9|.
CASSVGGVLNTEAFF
TGTGCCAGCAGCGTAGGGGGAGTCCTGAACACTGAAGCTTTCTTT
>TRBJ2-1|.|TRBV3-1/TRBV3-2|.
CASSRMEGSYNEQFF
TGTGCCAGCAGCCGTATGGAAGGCTCCTACAATGAGCAGTTCTTC
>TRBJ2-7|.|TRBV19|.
CASSAIPGEQYF
TGTGCCAGCTCGGCGATCCCCGGGGAGCAGTACTTC
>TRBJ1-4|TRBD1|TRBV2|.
CATGQGDKLFF
TGTGCCACAGGGCAGGGGGATAAACTGTTTTTT
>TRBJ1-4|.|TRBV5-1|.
CASSFMGLGSSEKLFF
TGCGCCAGCAGCTTCATGGGTTTAGGCTCCAGTGAAAAACTGTTTTTT
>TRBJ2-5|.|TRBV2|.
CASSDQGETQYF
TGTGCCAGCAGTGATCAGGGCGAGACCCAGTACTTC
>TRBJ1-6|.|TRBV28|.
CASVERGSPLHF
TGTGCCAGCGTGGAACGGGGTTCACCCCTCCACTTT
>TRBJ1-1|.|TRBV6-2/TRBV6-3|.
CASSYIEARGEAFF
TGTGCCAGCAGTTATATCGAGGCGCGGGGAGAAGCTTTCTTT
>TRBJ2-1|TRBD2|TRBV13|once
CASSSPAGTGRYNEQFF
TGTGCCAGCAGCTCCCCAGCGGGGACGGGACGGTACAATGAGCAGTTCTTC
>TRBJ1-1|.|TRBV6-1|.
CASSEEGLNTEAFF
TGTGCCAGCAGTGAGGAGGGACTGAACACTGAAGCTTTCTTT
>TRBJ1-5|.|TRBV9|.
CASSGDLSNQPQHF
TGTGCCAGCAGCGGGGACCTTAGCAATCAGCCCCAGCATTTT
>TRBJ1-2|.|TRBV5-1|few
CASSLVEGVDGYTF
TGCGCCAGCAGCTTGGTAGAGGGGGTGGATGGCTACACCTTC
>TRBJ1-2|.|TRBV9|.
CASSVGDLGGYTF
TGTGCCAGCAGCGTAGGGGACCTAGGGGGCTACACCTTC
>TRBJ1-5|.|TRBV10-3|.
CAISESATSNQPQHF
TGTGCCATCAGTGAGTCGGCTACAAGCAATCAGCCCCAGCATTTT
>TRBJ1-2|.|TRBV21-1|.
CASSNRGQSLVYGYTF
TGTGCCAGCAGCAATAGGGGCCAATCCCTAGTCTATGGCTACACCTTC
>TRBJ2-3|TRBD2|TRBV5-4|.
CASSYRTSPTDTQYF
TGTGCCAGCAGCTATCGGACTAGCCCCACAGATACGCAGTATTTT
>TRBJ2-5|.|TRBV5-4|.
CASNEGLGEETQYF
TGTGCCAGCAACGAAGGACTGGGAGAGGAGACCCAGTACTTC
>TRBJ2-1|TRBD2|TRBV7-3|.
CASSLGGTSGSLYNEQFF
TGTGCCAGCAGCTTAGGGGGGACTAGCGGGAGCCTGTACAATGAGCAGTTCTTC
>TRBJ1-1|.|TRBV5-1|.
CASSLDTGMNTEAFF
TGCGCCAGCAGCTTGGATACGGGGATGAACACTGAAGCTTTCTTT
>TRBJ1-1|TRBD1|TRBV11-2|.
CASSLVGAGGVNTEAFF
TGTGCCAGCAGCTTAGTAGGGGCAGGGGGGGTTAACACTGAAGCTTTCTTT
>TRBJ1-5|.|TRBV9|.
CASSRPGTLVQPQHF
TGTGCCAGCAGCAGACCCGGGACCCTGGTCCAGCCCCAGCATTTT
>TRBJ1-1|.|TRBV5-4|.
CASSSGLKANTEAFF
TGTGCCAGCAGCTCGGGGTTGAAGGCGAACACTGAAGCTTTCTTT
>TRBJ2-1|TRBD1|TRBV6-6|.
CASNSPGQGYNEQFF
TGTGCCAGCAATTCCCCGGGACAGGGATACAATGAGCAGTTCTTC
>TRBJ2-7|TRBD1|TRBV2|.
CASTEGTGATYEQYF
TGTGCCAGCACCGAGGGCACAGGGGCTACCTACGAGCAGTACTTC
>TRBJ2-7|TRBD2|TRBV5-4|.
CASSTDPGLAGYEQYF
TGTGCCAGCAGCACGGACCCGGGACTAGCGGGATACGAGCAGTACTTC
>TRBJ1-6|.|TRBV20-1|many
CSASDGGRSSYNSPLHF
TGCAGTGCTAGTGATGGGGGACGGAGCTCCTATAATTCACCCCTCCACTTT
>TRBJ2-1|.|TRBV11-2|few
CASSLVGSGYNEQFF
TGTGCCAGCAGCTTAGTTGGTAGCGGCTACAATGAGCAGTTCTTC
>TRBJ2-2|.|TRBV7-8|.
CASSLSAGQGTGELFF
TGTGCCAGCAGCTTATCGGCAGGGCAGGGCACCGGGGAGCTGTTTTTT
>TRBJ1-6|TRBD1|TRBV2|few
CASSGQGHSPLHF
TGTGCCAGCAGTGGACAGGGGCATTCACCCCTCCACTTT
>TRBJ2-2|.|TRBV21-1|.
CASSKEDRGFSNTGELFF
TGTGCCAGCAGCAAGGAGGACAGGGGATTTTCGAACACCGGGGAGCTGTTTTTT
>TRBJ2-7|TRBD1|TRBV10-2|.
CASTGGSPYEQYF
TGCGCCAGCACAGGGGGATCCCCCTACGAGCAGTACTTC
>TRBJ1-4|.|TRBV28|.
CASSTQDRRDSTNEKLFF
TGTGCCAGCAGTACCCAAGACAGACGCGATTCAACTAATGAAAAACTGTTTTTT
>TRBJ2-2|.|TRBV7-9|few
CASSLVWDNTGELFF
TGTGCCAGCAGCTTAGTCTGGGATAACACCGGGGAGCTGTTTTTT
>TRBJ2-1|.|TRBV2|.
CASSDRGYEQFF
TGTGCCAGCAGTGACCGGGGGTATGAGCAGTTCTTC
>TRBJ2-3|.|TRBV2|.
CASSAGDYTQYF
TGTGCCAGCAGTGCGGGGGATTATACGCAGTATTTT
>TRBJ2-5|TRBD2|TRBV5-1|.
CASSRRTSGGQETQYF
TGCGCCAGCAGCCGGAGGACTAGCGGGGGGCAAGAGACCCAGTACTTC
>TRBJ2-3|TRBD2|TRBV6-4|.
CASSLAAGTDTQYF
TGTGCCAGCAGTCTAGCGGCAGGCACAGATACGCAGTATTTT
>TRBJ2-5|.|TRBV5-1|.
CASSLEARRRETQYF
TGCGCCAGCAGCTTGGAGGCCCGGAGGCGGGAGACCCAGTACTTC
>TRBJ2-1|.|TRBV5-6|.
CASSFGPGNEQFF
TGTGCCAGCAGCTTCGGCCCCGGGAATGAGCAGTTCTTC
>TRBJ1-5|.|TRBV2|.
CASLGAEYSNQPQHF
TGTGCCAGCCTGGGGGCAGAATATAGCAATCAGCCCCAGCATTTT
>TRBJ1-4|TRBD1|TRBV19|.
CASDNRDRGEEKLFF
TGTGCCAGCGATAACCGGGACAGGGGCGAAGAAAAACTGTTTTTT